A single sample gave rise to the 8 T cell receptor beta chains below, sequenced in a study of blood T cell repertoires in COVID-19. The table came from immunoSEQ multiplex PCR; TCRdb's copy has only in-frame clones and leaves some out. The table includes tens of thousands of clones, around 87% detected once. The sequenced material came from peripheral blood. The origin of the receptors is a human donor in a cohort sampled during active COVID-19.

This rearrangement joins TRBV3-1 (or the pseudogene TRBV3-2) to TRBJ2-3, with TRBD1 matching over 8 bases. Germline CDR1 reads LGHDT; CDR2 reads YNNKEL (reference sequence). V lost 3 bases and J lost 0; bases outside the gene matches: 5. The CDR3 is made up of 16 amino acids. The CDR3 nucleotides are TGTGCCAGCAGCCACTACAGGGGGACTAGCACAGATACGCAGTATTTT. It is translated as CASSHYRGTSTDTQYF.

J is TRBJ1-5 and V is TRBV19; 7 bases are shared with TRBD1. This CDR3 region has 12 residues. Germline assignment: CDR1 LNHDA and CDR2 SQIVND (reference sequence). Trimming cost V 6 bases and J 6 bases; bases outside gene matches: 2. For the CDR3, the DNA is TGTGCCAGTAGGACAGGGACTCAGCCCCAGCATTTT. Its protein product is CASRTGTQPQHF. The whole variable domain, remainder taken from reference TRBV19 and TRBJ1-5, is DGGITQSPKYLFRKEGQNVTLSCEQNLNHDAMYWYRQDPGQGLRLIYYSQIVNDFQKGDIAEGYSVSREKKESFPLTVTSAQKNPTAFYLCASRTGTQPQHFGDGTRLSIL.

V and J are TRBV10-3 and TRBJ1-2; D call uncertain. The V and J ends lost 0 bases and 8 bases respectively, with 4 bases between them. Germline values: CDR1 ENHRY, CDR2 SYGVKD. The CDR3 is 11 residues long. The CDR3 sequence is CAISESSGYTF. In DNA form, the CDR3 reads TGTGCCATCAGTGAGTCGTCGGGCTACACCTTC.

The gene calls are TRBV6-5 and TRBJ2-7, with 7 nucleotides matching TRBD1. The CDR3 is made up of 13 amino acids. V trimming: 7 bases; J trimming: 1 base; junction bases outside the gene matches: 4. Germline values: CDR1 MNHEY, CDR2 SVGAGI. Here the CDR3 DNA reads TGTGCCAGCACGGGACAGACGTCCTACGAGCAGTACTTC. It yields the protein CASTGQTSYEQYF.

The chain recombines TRBV28 with TRBJ2-3; a weak D match, TRBD2 (6 bases). V dropped 6 bases and J dropped 8 bases, with 21 bases sitting between them. CDR1 is MDHEN, CDR2 SYDVKM, per germline. The CDR3 is 15 amino acids. The chain's CDR3 is CASRLPGPGVVTQYF. CDR3 DNA: TGTGCCAGCAGACTCCCAGGTCCGGGGGTTGTTACGCAGTATTTT.

This clone was recorded once. This chain joins TRBV6-2 or TRBV6-3 and TRBJ1-6; TRBD1 matches at 7 bases. The V and J ends lost 4 bases and 7 bases, in that order; junction bases with no gene match: 7. The CDR3 is 15 residues long. Germline V gives CDR1 MNHEY, CDR2 SVGEGT. CDR3 region: CASSFTGQSNSPLHF. The DNA of the CDR3 is TGTGCCAGCAGTTTCACGGGACAGAGCAATTCACCCCTCCACTTT.

The CDR3 spells CASSFRTAPYEQYF. As DNA, the CDR3 is TGTGCCAGCAGCTTCCGGACAGCACCCTACGAGCAGTACTTC. The V and J genes are TRBV7-8 and TRBJ2-7; TRBD1 is a possible D gene (6 bases). The CDR3 length is 14 residues. CDR1 and CDR2 from the germline V gene are SGHVS and FQNEAQ. Trimming shortened V by 3 bases and J by 2 bases, and 11 bases separated the two germline ends. Supplemented by reference TRBV7-8 and TRBJ2-7, the full variable domain reads GAGVSQSPRYKVAKRGQDVALRCDPISGHVSLFWYQQALGQGPEFLTYFQNEAQLDKSGLPSDRFFAERPEGSVSTLKIQRTQQEDSAVYLCASSFRTAPYEQYFGPGTRLTVT.

This chain links TRBV19 with TRBJ2-1, with D perhaps matching TRBD1 (5 bases). The length of the CDR3 is 15 residues. Germline V gene data show CDR1 as LNHDA and CDR2 as SQIVND (reference sequence). Trimming removed 1 base from V and 4 bases from J, with 11 bases in between. The CDR3 sequence: CASSIARGSYNEQFF. CDR3 DNA: TGTGCCAGTAGTATAGCTAGGGGTTCTTACAATGAGCAGTTCTTC.